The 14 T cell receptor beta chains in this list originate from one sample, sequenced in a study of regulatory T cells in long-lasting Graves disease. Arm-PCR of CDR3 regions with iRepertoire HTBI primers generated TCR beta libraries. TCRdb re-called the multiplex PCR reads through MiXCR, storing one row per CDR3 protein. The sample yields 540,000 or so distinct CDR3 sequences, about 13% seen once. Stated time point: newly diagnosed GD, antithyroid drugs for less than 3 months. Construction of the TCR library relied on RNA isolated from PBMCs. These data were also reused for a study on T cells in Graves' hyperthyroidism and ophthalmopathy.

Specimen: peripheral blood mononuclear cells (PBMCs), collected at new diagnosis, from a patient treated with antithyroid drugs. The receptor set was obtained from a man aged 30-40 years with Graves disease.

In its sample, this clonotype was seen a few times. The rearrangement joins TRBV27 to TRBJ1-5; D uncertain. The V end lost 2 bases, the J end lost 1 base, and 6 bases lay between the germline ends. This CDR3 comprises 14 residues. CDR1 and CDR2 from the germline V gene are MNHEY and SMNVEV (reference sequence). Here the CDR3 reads CASSLRRSNQPQHF. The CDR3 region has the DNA TGTGCCAGCAGTTTAAGAAGGAGCAATCAGCCCCAGCATTTT.

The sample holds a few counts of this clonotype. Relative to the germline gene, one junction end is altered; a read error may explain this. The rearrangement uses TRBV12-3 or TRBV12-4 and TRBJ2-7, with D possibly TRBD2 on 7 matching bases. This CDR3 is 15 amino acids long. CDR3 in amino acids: CTSSLASGGPYEQYF. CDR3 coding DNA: TGTACCAGCAGTTTAGCGTCGGGGGGCCCCTACGAGCAGTACTTC.

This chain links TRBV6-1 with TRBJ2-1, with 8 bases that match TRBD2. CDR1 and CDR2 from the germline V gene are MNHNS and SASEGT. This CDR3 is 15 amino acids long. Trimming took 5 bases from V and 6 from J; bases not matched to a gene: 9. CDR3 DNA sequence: TGTGCCAGCAGTCTAACCGGGGGGGAGGGCAATGAGCAGTTCTTC. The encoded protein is CASSLTGGEGNEQFF.

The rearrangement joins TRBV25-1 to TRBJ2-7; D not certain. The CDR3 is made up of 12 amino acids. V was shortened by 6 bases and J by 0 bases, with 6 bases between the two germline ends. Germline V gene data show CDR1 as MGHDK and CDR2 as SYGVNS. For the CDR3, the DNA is TGTGCCAGCAGGACCGACTCCTACGAGCAGTACTTC. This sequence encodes CASRTDSYEQYF.

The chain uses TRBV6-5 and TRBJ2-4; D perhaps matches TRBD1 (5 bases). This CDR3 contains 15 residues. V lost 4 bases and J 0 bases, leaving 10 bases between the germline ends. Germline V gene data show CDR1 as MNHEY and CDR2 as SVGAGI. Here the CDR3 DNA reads TGTGCCAGCAGTTCCCAGGGTTCAGCCAAAAACATTCAGTACTTC. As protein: CASSSQGSAKNIQYF.

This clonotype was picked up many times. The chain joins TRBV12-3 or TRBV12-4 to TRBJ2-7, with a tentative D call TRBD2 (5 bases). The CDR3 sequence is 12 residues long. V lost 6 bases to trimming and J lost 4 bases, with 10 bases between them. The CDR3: CASSGEKYEQYF. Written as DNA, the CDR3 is TGTGCCAGCAGCGGGGAGAAGTACGAGCAGTACTTC.

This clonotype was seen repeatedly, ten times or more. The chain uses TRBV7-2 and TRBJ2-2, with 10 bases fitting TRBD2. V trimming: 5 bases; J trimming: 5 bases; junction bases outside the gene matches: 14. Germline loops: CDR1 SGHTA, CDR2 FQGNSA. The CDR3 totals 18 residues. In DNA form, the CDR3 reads TGTGCCAGCAGCCGTACCCCTCTAGCGGGAGCTCGAACCGGGGAGCTGTTTTTT. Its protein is CASSRTPLAGARTGELFF.

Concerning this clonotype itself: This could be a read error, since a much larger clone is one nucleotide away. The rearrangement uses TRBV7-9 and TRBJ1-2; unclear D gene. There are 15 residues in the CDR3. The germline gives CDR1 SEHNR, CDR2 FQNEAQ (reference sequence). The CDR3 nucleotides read TGTGCCAGCAGCGGGTCAGCCCCTGATAACTATGGCTTCACCTTC. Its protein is CASSGSAPDNYGFTF.

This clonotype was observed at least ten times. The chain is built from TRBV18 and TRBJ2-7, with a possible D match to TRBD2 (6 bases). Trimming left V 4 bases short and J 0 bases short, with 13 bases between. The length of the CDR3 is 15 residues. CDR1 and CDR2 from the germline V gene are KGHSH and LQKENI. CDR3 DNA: TGTGCCAGCTCACGTCTCGGCGGGAACTCCTACGAGCAGTACTTC. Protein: CASSRLGGNSYEQYF.

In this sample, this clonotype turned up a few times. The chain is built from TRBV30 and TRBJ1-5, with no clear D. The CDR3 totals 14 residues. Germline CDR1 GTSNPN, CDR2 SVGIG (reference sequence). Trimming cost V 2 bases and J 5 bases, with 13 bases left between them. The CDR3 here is CAWSPPGDYQPQHF. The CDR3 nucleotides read TGTGCCTGGAGTCCCCCAGGCGATTATCAGCCCCAGCATTTT.

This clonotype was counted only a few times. The chain's CDR3 is CASSSSGSIYEQYF. DNA of the CDR3: TGTGCCAGCAGCTCTAGCGGGAGTATTTACGAGCAGTACTTC. The V gene is TRBV5-4, the J gene TRBJ2-7, with 10 bases lining up with TRBD2. This CDR3 contains 14 residues. Germline lookup yields CDR1 SGHNT and CDR2 YYREEE (reference sequence). Unmatched junction bases numbered 4, after V lost 3 bases and J lost 4 bases.

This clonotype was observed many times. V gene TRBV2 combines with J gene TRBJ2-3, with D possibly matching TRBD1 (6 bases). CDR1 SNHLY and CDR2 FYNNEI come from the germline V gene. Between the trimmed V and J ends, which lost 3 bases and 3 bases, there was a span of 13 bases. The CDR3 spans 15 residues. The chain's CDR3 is CASSDRQGITDTQYF. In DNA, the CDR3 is TGTGCCAGCAGTGACCGCCAGGGGATAACAGATACGCAGTATTTT.

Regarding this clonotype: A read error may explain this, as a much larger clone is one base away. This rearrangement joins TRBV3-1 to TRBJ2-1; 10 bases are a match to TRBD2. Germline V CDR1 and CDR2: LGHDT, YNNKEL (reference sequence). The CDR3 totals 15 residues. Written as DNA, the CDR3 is TGTGCCAGCAGCCAAGTCGGGACTAGCGTTGATGAGCAGCTCTTC. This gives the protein CASSQVGTSVDEQLF.

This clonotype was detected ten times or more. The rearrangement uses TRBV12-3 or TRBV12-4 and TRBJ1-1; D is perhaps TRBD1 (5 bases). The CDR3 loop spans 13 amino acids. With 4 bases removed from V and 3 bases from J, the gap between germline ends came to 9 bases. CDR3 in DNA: TGTGCCAGCAGTTCGGACACTTACACTGAAGCTTTCTTT. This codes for CASSSDTYTEAFF.